This TCR beta chain was found in a study of cytomegalovirus exposure and HLA in healthy donors. With respect to this clone: Its specificity is not known.

Study observations and caveats: Owing to their indistinguishability, certain V segments, notably TRBV6-2 and TRBV6-3, were excluded.

Trimming pared 0 bases from V and 9 bases from J, leaving 9 bases between. CDR3 length: 13 amino acids. The germline gives CDR1 LGHNA, CDR2 YNFKEQ. Primers included in the PCR were 60 Vbeta and 13 Jbeta primers. Generated by immunoSEQ multiplex PCR, the TCRdb table keeps only in-frame clones and is missing some. The sample contains about 130,000 clones, 70% to 85% of which appear only once. The chain couples TRBV4-2 to TRBJ2-1; unclear D gene. Sequencing was carried out using PBMCs. The TCR was taken from a boy aged 5-17 years in good health and CMV-seronegative. CDR3 region: CASSQDQAGEQFF. The CDR3, as DNA: TGTGCCAGCAGCCAAGATCAGGCCGGTGAGCAGTTCTTC.